Given below is one T cell receptor beta chain in context. The target antigen is unknown. The assay was immunoSEQ multiplex PCR, and TCRdb's table has in-frame clones only and misses some. In the table there are 150,000 to 200,000 clones, about 89% of which are singletons. These data are taken from a study of cytomegalovirus exposure and HLA in healthy donors. Notes on the study in general: The study listed roughly 160 cytomegalovirus-associated TCR beta chains.

This CDR3 contains 14 residues. Between the trimmed V and J ends, which lost 2 bases and 2 bases, there was a span of 10 bases. Germline CDR1 reads MDHEN; CDR2 reads SYDVKM. This sequence joins TRBV28 and TRBJ2-7; D gene uncertain. The specimen sequenced was PBMCs. The TCR comes from a man aged 30 to 39 in good health and CMV-seropositive. This chain's CDR3 is CASSLGRWAYEQYF. In DNA, the CDR3 is TGTGCCAGCAGTTTAGGCAGGTGGGCCTACGAGCAGTACTTC.